A selection of T cell receptor beta chains follows, all from one sample in a study of blood T cell repertoires in COVID-19. The table came from immunoSEQ multiplex PCR; TCRdb's copy has only in-frame clones and leaves some out. The profile shows about 190,000 clones, 90% of them singletons. Sequencing was performed on peripheral blood. Receptors originate from a man aged 45-65 years with acute or convalescent COVID-19. Both conserved end residues are part of each CDR3. The D gene is left open where the match is weak. Size tells how often a clone was seen (once, few, many) or the class of an expanded clone, and some rows leave it out.

>.|TRBV27|TRBJ1-4|.
CASSSAPGHAHFNEKLFF
TGTGCCAGCAGTTCAGCCCCGGGACACGCACACTTTAATGAAAAACTGTTTTTT
>.|TRBV18|TRBJ2-3|TRBD1
CASSYPGGAGTDTQYF
TGTGCCAGCTCTTACCCAGGGGGAGCGGGCACAGATACGCAGTATTTT
>.|TRBV3-1/TRBV3-2|TRBJ1-5|TRBD1
CASSQDFRTGGNQPQHF
TGTGCCAGCAGCCAAGATTTCCGGACAGGGGGCAATCAGCCCCAGCATTTT
>.|TRBV7-9|TRBJ2-5|.
CASSLRGGGETQYF
TGTGCCAGCAGCTTACGAGGCGGTGGGGAGACCCAGTACTTC
>.|TRBV5-1|TRBJ2-3|TRBD2
CASRNSGVVTDTQYF
TGCGCCAGCAGAAATAGCGGGGTGGTCACAGATACGCAGTATTTT
>once|TRBV10-2|TRBJ1-5|.
CATWEVGQPQHF
TGCGCCACCTGGGAGGTGGGTCAGCCCCAGCATTTT
>.|TRBV5-1|TRBJ2-1|TRBD1
CASRRLRTGGYNEQFF
TGCGCCAGCAGACGGCTCAGGACAGGGGGGTACAATGAGCAGTTCTTC
>.|TRBV28|TRBJ2-3|TRBD1
CASSPGGYTDTQYF
TGTGCCAGCAGTCCAGGGGGCTACACAGATACGCAGTATTTT
>.|TRBV29-1|TRBJ2-7|TRBD1
CSVVGGTGGSYEQYF
TGCAGCGTTGTGGGCGGGACAGGGGGCTCCTACGAGCAGTACTTC
>.|TRBV7-9|TRBJ1-2|.
CASLSYRDYGYTF
TGTGCCAGCCTCTCTTACAGGGACTATGGCTACACCTTC
>.|TRBV19|TRBJ1-5|.
CASKFSGFGNQPQHF
TGTGCCAGTAAGTTTTCGGGTTTTGGCAATCAGCCCCAGCATTTT
>.|TRBV30|TRBJ2-5|TRBD2
CAWSPVAGETQYF
TGTGCCTGGAGTCCCGTAGCGGGAGAGACCCAGTACTTC
>.|TRBV6-5|TRBJ1-6|TRBD1
CASSRTGRNSPLHF
TGTGCCAGCAGTCGGACAGGGCGCAATTCACCCCTCCACTTT
>.|TRBV5-1|TRBJ2-2|TRBD1
CASSGWDRGDTGELFF
TGCGCCAGCAGCGGGTGGGACAGAGGGGACACCGGGGAGCTGTTTTTT
>.|TRBV4-1|TRBJ1-2|TRBD1
CASSHGQGGTGVYGYTF
TGCGCCAGCAGCCATGGCCAGGGCGGGACAGGGGTCTATGGCTACACCTTC
>.|TRBV7-9|TRBJ1-1|.
CASSLEQAPNTEAFF
TGTGCCAGCAGCTTAGAACAGGCCCCGAACACTGAAGCTTTCTTT
>.|TRBV7-9|TRBJ1-2|.
CASSSWGGSNYGYTF
TGTGCCAGCAGCTCATGGGGGGGCTCTAACTATGGCTACACCTTC
>.|TRBV10-3|TRBJ2-5|.
CAISESIANDQETQYF
TGTGCCATCAGTGAGTCGATAGCGAACGACCAAGAGACCCAGTACTTC
>.|TRBV6-5|TRBJ1-4|.
CASSQSGGRAEKLFF
TGTGCCAGCAGCCAATCGGGGGGCCGGGCGGAAAAACTGTTTTTT
>.|TRBV6-2/TRBV6-3|TRBJ1-1|TRBD1
CASSYSARTGTTEAFF
TGTGCCAGCAGTTACTCGGCAAGGACAGGGACCACTGAAGCTTTCTTT
>.|TRBV14|TRBJ2-4|TRBD2
CASSQAEGSGGIQYF
TGTGCCAGCAGCCAAGCCGAAGGTAGCGGGGGCATTCAGTACTTC
>.|TRBV5-1|TRBJ1-4|TRBD1
CASSLDRGATNEKLFF
TGCGCCAGCAGCTTGGACAGGGGAGCAACTAATGAAAAACTGTTTTTT
>.|TRBV12-3/TRBV12-4|TRBJ1-1|.
CASSSDRNTEAFF
TGTGCCAGCAGTTCGGACAGGAACACTGAAGCTTTCTTT
>few|TRBV27|TRBJ1-4|.
CASSSADSVANEKLFF
TGTGCCAGCAGTTCGGCGGACAGTGTGGCTAATGAAAAACTGTTTTTT
>once|TRBV6-5|TRBJ1-2|.
CASSLRGLYGYTF
TGTGCCAGCAGTCTCCGAGGGCTCTATGGCTACACCTTC
>once|TRBV15|TRBJ1-3|.
CATSRDIQTGNTIYF
TGTGCCACCAGCAGAGATATACAAACTGGAAACACCATATATTTT
>once|TRBV5-4|TRBJ2-3|.
CASSFQGRKNTQYF
TGTGCCAGCAGCTTTCAGGGGAGAAAAAATACGCAGTATTTT
>.|TRBV15|TRBJ2-7|.
CATSRDSVIPSEQYF
TGTGCCACCAGCAGAGATTCCGTAATCCCCAGCGAGCAGTACTTC
>.|TRBV10-1|TRBJ2-1|TRBD1
CASTRQGGDEQFF
TGCGCCAGCACCAGACAGGGGGGAGATGAGCAGTTCTTC
>.|TRBV7-8|TRBJ2-3|.
CASSSYTADTQYF
TGTGCCAGCAGCTCTTATACTGCAGATACGCAGTATTTT
>.|TRBV5-1|TRBJ2-3|TRBD1
CASSPARDRGPDTQYF
TGCGCCAGCAGCCCAGCCCGGGACAGGGGGCCAGATACGCAGTATTTT
>.|TRBV10-3|TRBJ2-1|.
CAISDWLGTYNEQFF
TGTGCCATCAGTGACTGGCTAGGCACCTACAATGAGCAGTTCTTC
>.|TRBV30|TRBJ1-4|TRBD1
CAWLHQGVAATNEKLFF
TGTGCCTGGCTGCACCAGGGGGTGGCCGCAACTAATGAAAAACTGTTTTTT
>.|TRBV28|TRBJ2-3|.
CASSSRLGRSLTDTQYF
TGTGCCAGCAGTTCAAGGCTGGGGAGATCTCTCACAGATACGCAGTATTTT
>.|TRBV5-8|TRBJ1-4|TRBD1
CASSNSGQPNEKLFF
TGTGCCAGCAGCAATTCGGGACAGCCAAATGAAAAACTGTTTTTT
>.|TRBV20-1|TRBJ2-3|.
CTRTETDTQYF
TGCACTAGGACAGAGACAGATACGCAGTATTTT
>.|TRBV30|TRBJ1-6|.
CAWTPQWTIGYNSPLHF
TGTGCCTGGACCCCTCAGTGGACAATCGGCTATAATTCACCCCTCCACTTT
>.|TRBV9|TRBJ1-1|TRBD1
CASSVGQGATEAFF
TGTGCCAGCAGCGTAGGACAGGGGGCTACTGAAGCTTTCTTT
>few|TRBV7-9|TRBJ1-3|TRBD1
CASSPDRAASGNTIYF
TGTGCCAGCAGCCCAGACAGGGCAGCATCTGGAAACACCATATATTTT
>.|TRBV7-2|TRBJ1-2|.
CASSLGGLGGYTF
TGTGCCAGCAGCTTAGGGGGGCTAGGCGGCTACACCTTC
>.|TRBV7-2|TRBJ2-4|TRBD2
CASGASGAKNIQYF
TGTGCCAGCGGGGCTAGCGGGGCCAAAAACATTCAGTACTTC
>.|TRBV7-6|TRBJ2-1|TRBD1
CASSLTPDRGNEQFF
TGTGCCAGCAGCCTCACTCCGGACAGGGGGAATGAGCAGTTCTTC
>.|TRBV5-1|TRBJ1-5|TRBD1
CASSPGQGSNQPQHF
TGCGCCAGCAGCCCCGGACAGGGAAGCAATCAGCCCCAGCATTTT
>.|TRBV4-1|TRBJ1-2|.
CASSQPMLQGHIFNYGYTF
TGCGCCAGCAGCCAACCTATGCTGCAGGGGCACATTTTCAACTATGGCTACACCTTC
>.|TRBV28|TRBJ1-2|.
CASSLLAGRFSYTF
TGTGCCAGCAGTCTGTTAGCAGGGAGGTTTAGCTACACCTTC
>.|TRBV5-1|TRBJ1-1|TRBD1
CASSLMGTEMNTEAFF
TGCGCCAGCAGCTTGATGGGGACAGAAATGAACACTGAAGCTTTCTTT
>.|TRBV2|TRBJ1-5|.
CASSSKTEAPQHF
TGTGCCAGCAGTTCCAAGACAGAGGCCCCCCAGCATTTT
>.|TRBV11-3|TRBJ2-3|TRBD2
CASSPTSGGTDTQYF
TGTGCCAGCAGCCCGACTAGCGGGGGCACAGATACGCAGTATTTT
>.|TRBV2|TRBJ2-7|TRBD1
CASSEGTGYEQYF
TGTGCCAGCAGTGAAGGGACAGGTTACGAGCAGTACTTC
>.|TRBV10-3|TRBJ1-1|.
CAISRELNTEAFF
TGTGCCATCAGCCGGGAGTTGAACACTGAAGCTTTCTTT
>.|TRBV28|TRBJ1-1|.
CASSHTGTLNTEAFF
TGTGCCAGCAGTCATACAGGGACCCTGAACACTGAAGCTTTCTTT